The clone carrying this TCR beta chain came up a few times. The cohort comprised adults aged about 18 to 89 years residing in some 24 US areas. Germline loops: CDR1 LNHDA, CDR2 SQIVND (reference sequence). After removal of 3 bases from V and 7 bases from J, the junction contained 7 bases not matched to a gene. The CDR3 runs to 14 residues. The data originate from a study of blood T cell repertoires in COVID-19. On the study more broadly: COVID-19 samples collected from the United States, Italy and Spain covered acute and convalescent phases.

In the authors' workflow: Amplification of reference gene primers was used by the study to estimate nucleated cell counts. The repertoire was sequenced with immunoSEQ multiplex PCR; TCRdb's copy has only in-frame clones and lacks some. D and trimming were read from the DNA, whereas the V and J calls and clone size are those reported in that table. The sample includes under 200,000 clones, 85% to 90% seen only once; the top ten take about 6.6%. Sequencing was done on a sample of PBMCs or T cells enriched from blood (not recorded which). The sequence was collected from a woman between 50 and 59 years old who had recovered from COVID-19. The chain is built from TRBV19 and TRBJ1-1; 8 bases are shared with TRBD1. The CDR3 coding sequence is TGTGCCAGTAGTATGACAGGGGCGCTTGGTGAAGCTTTCTTT. Its translation is CASSMTGALGEAFF.